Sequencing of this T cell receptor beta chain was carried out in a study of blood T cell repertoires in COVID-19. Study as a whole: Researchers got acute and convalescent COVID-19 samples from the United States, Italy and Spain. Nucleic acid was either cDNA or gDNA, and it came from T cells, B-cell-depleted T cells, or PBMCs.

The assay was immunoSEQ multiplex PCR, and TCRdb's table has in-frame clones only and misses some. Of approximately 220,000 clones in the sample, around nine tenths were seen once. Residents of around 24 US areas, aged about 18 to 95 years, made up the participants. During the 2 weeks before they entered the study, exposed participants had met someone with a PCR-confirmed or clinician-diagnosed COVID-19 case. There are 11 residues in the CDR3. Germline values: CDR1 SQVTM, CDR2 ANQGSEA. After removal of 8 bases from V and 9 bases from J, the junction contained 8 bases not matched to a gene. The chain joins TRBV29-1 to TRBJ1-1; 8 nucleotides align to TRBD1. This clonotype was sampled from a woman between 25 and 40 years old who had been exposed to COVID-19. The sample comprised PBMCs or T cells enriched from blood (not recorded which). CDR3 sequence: CSMMTGVKAFF. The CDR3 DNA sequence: TGCAGCATGATGACAGGGGTGAAAGCTTTCTTT.